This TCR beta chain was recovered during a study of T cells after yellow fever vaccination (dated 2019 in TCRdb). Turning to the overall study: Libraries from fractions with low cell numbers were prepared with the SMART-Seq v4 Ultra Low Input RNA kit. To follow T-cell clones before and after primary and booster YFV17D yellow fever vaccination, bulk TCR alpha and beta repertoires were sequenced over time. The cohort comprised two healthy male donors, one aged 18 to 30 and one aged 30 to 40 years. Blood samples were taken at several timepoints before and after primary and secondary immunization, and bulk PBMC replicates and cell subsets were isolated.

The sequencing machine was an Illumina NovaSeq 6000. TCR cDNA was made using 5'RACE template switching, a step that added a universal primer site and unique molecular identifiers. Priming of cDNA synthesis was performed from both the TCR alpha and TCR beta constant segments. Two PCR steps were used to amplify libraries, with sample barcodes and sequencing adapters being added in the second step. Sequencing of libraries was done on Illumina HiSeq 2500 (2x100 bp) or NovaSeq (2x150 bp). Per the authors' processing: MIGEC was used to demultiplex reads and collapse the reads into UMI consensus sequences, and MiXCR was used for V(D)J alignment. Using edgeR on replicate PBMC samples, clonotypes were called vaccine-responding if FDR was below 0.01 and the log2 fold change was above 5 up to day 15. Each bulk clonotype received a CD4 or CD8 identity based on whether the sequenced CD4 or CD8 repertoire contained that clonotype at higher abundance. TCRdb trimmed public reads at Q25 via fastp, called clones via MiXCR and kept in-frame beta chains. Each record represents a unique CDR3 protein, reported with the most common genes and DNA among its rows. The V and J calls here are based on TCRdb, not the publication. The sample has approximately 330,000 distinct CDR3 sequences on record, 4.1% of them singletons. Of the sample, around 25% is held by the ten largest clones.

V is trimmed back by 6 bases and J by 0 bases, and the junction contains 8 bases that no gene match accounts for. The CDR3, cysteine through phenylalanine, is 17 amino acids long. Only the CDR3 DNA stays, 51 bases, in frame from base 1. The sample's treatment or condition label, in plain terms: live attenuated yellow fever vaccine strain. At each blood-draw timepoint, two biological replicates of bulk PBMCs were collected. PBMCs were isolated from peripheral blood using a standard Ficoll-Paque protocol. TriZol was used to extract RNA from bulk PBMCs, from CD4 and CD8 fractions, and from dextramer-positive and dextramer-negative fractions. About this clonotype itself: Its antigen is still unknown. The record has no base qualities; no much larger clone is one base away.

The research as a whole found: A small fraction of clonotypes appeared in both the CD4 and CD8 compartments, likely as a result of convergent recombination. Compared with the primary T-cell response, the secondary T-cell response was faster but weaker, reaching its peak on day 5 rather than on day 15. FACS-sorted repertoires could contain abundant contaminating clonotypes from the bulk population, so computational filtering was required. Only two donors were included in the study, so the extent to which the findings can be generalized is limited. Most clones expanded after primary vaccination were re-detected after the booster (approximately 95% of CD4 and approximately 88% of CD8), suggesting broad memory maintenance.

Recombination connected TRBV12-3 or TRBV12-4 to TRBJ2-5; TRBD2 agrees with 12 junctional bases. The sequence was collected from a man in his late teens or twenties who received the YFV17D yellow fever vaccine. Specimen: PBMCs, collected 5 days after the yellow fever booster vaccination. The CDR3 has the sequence CASSLELAGGYQETQYF. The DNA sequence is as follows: TGTGCCAGCAGCCTCGAACTAGCGGGGGGTTACCAAGAGACCCAGTACTTC.